The 2 T cell receptor beta chains given below trace back to one sample, sequenced in a study of T cell responses to AZD1222 COVID-19 vaccine (dated by TCRdb to 2020 to 2022). The method behind the library was the immunoSEQ multiplex PCR assay. Drawn from immuneACCESS, this table holds only the in-frame rearrangements with V and J called that TCRdb kept. Clones are partly lost; checked studies trace under half to an unresolved V gene and leave the rest unexplained. The sample table shows 95,000 to 130,000 clones, and around 92% are seen once. The top ten clones comprise under 3.5% of the sample. Per the publication, the time point label means: baseline before first vaccination. The input for sequencing was peripheral blood, taken on day 0 of AZD1222 vaccination. The receptors originated from an adult in good health.

V and J are TRBV28 and TRBJ1-3; possible D gene TRBD1, 6 bases. The CDR3 is 15 residues long. CDR1 and CDR2 from the germline V gene are MDHEN and SYDVKM. V lost 1 base to trimming and J lost 8 bases, with 15 bases between them. The CDR3 region is CASSLSDRMGHTIYF. The CDR3 DNA reads as TGTGCCAGCAGTTTATCCGACAGGATGGGGCACACCATATATTTT. Using reference TRBV28 and TRBJ1-3 for the parts outside the CDR3, the full variable domain is DVKVTQSSRYLVKRTGEKVFLECVQDMDHENMFWYRQDPGLGLRLIYFSYDVKMKEKGDIPEGYSVSREKKERFSLILESASTNQTSMYLCASSLSDRMGHTIYFGEGSWLTVV.

This rearrangement joins TRBV19 to TRBJ1-6; D unclear. Germline CDR1 LNHDA, CDR2 SQIVND (reference sequence). This CDR3 region has 13 residues. V lost 3 bases, J lost 7 bases, and 7 bases lay in between. This chain's CDR3 is CASSIWANSPLHF. CDR3 bases: TGTGCCAGTAGTATCTGGGCAAATTCACCCCTCCACTTT.